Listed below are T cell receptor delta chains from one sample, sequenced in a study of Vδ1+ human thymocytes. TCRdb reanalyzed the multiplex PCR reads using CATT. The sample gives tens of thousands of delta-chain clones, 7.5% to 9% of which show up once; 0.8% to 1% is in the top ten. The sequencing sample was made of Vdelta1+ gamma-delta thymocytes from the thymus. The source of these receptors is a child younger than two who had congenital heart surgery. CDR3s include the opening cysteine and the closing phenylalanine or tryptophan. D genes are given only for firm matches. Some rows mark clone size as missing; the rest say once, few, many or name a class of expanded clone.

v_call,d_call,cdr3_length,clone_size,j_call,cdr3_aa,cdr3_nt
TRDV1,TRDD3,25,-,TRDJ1,CALGELRLSYWGYAREHGDADKLIF,TGTGCTCTTGGGGAACTTCGCCTATCGTACTGGGGATACGCGCGTGAACACGGGGACGCCGATAAACTCATCTTT
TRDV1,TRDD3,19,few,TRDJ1,CALGENHARSLGYTDKLIF,TGTGCTCTTGGGGAGAATCATGCCCGGTCACTGGGGTACACCGATAAACTCATCTTT
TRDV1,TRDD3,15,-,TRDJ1,CALVFWGVYTDKLIF,TGTGCTCTTGTGTTCTGGGGGGTTTACACCGATAAACTCATCTTT
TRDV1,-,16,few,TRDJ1,CALGELDYLYTDKLIF,TGTGCTCTTGGGGAACTCGATTATTTGTACACCGATAAACTCATCTTT
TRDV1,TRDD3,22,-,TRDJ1,CALGEDGHSIYWGIRYTDKLIF,TGTGCTCTTGGGGAAGACGGTCATTCTATCTACTGGGGGATACGGTACACCGATAAACTCATCTTT
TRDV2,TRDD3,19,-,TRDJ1,CACDTENWGIRAVSDKLIF,TGTGCCTGTGACACGGAAAACTGGGGGATACGGGCTGTAAGCGATAAACTCATCTTT
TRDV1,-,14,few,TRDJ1,CALGDPLLNYKLIF,TGTGCTCTTGGGGACCCTCTGCTGAATTATAAACTCATCTTT
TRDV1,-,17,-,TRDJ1,CALGELLVDARTDKLIF,TGTGCTCTTGGGGAACTCCTCGTAGACGCCAGGACCGATAAACTCATCTTT
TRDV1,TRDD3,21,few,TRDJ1,CALGRKLSREPGGQYTDKLIF,TGTGCTCTTGGGAGGAAGTTAAGTCGCGAACCTGGGGGACAGTACACCGATAAACTCATCTTT
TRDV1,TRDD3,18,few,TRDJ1,CALGERGWRHPGGDKLIF,TGTGCTCTTGGGGAACGTGGGTGGAGGCATCCTGGGGGTGATAAACTCATCTTT
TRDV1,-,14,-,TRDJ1,CALGEPTVTDKLIF,TGTGCTCTTGGGGAACCTACCGTGACCGATAAACTCATCTTT
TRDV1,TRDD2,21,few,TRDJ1,CALGELFPGLPTIHPPDKLIF,TGTGCTCTTGGGGAACTCTTCCCCGGCCTTCCTACGATCCACCCGCCGGATAAACTCATCTTT
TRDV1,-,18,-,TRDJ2,CALGRGLLLKTISAQLFF,TGTGCTCTTGGGCGGGGACTCCTCCTGAAGACAATATCTGCACAACTCTTCTTT
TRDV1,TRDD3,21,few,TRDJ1,CALGELPHCGDGDTVTDKLIF,TGTGCTCTTGGGGAACTTCCCCATTGTGGGGACGGGGATACTGTAACCGATAAACTCATCTTT
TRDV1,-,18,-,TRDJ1,CALGEYQNGGRYADKLIF,TGTGCTCTTGGGGAATATCAAAACGGGGGACGATACGCCGATAAACTCATCTTT
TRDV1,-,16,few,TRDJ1,CALGEERLGPSDKLIF,TGTGCTCTTGGGGAAGAGCGGCTGGGGCCATCCGATAAACTCATCTTT
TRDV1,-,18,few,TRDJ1,CALGEPNPSPIRGDKLIF,TGTGCTCTTGGGGAACCAAATCCGTCCCCGATACGCGGGGATAAACTCATCTTT
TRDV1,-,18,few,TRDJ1,CALGDLGPSRPYTDKLIF,TGTGCTCTTGGGGATCTTGGGCCTTCGCGACCTTACACCGATAAACTCATCTTT
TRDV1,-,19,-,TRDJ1,CALGELTPEARYNTDKLIF,TGTGCTCTTGGGGAACTCACCCCGGAAGCGCGCTATAACACCGATAAACTCATCTTT
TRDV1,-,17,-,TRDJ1,CALGELSPYGVDDKLIF,TGTGCTCTTGGGGAACTTAGTCCCTACGGGGTGGACGATAAACTCATCTTT
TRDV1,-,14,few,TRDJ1,CALGEGAYTDKLIF,TGTGCTCTTGGGGAAGGGGCTTACACCGATAAACTCATCTTT
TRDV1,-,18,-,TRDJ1,CALGESYSRRSGFNKIIF,TGTGCTCTTGGGGAATCATACTCACGGCGGAGTGGGTTCAATAAAATCATCTTT
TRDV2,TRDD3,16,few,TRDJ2,CACDTLGDTRAAQLFF,TGTGCCTGTGACACTCTGGGGGATACGCGGGCAGCACAACTCTTCTTT
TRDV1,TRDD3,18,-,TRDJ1,CALGEPFPPGGYAHKLIF,TGTGCTCTTGGGGAACCTTTTCCTCCTGGGGGATACGCGCATAAACTCATCTTT
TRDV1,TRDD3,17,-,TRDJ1,CALGLPGDKPSTDKLIF,TGTGCTCTTGGGTTGCCGGGGGATAAGCCCTCGACCGATAAACTCATCTTT
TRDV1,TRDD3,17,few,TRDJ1,CALGGMAGGYLSGKLIF,TGTGCTCTTGGGGGAATGGCTGGGGGATACCTTAGCGGTAAACTCATCTTT
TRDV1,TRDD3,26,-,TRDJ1,CALGEFPPRSTRTGGYNRSYTDKLIF,TGTGCTCTTGGGGAATTTCCGCCCCGTTCCACCCGTACTGGGGGATACAATCGTTCGTACACCGATAAACTCATCTTT
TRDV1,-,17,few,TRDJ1,CALGPPDASPGYWKLIF,TGTGCTCTTGGGCCCCCAGACGCCTCCCCTGGGTACTGGAAACTCATCTTT
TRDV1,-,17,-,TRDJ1,CALGELSASLYTDELIF,TGTGCTCTTGGGGAACTTTCAGCCTCCCTGTACACCGATGAACTCATCTTT
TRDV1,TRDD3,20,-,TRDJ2,CALGATFPTGGFPLTAQLFF,TGTGCTCTTGGGGCAACCTTCCCGACTGGGGGATTCCCATTGACAGCACAACTCTTCTTT
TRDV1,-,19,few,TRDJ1,CALGERGLRITVGTDKLIF,TGTGCTCTTGGGGAGAGAGGACTACGTATTACTGTGGGGACCGATAAACTCATCTTT
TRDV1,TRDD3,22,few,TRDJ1,CALGEYQGVSYWGITVSDKLIF,TGTGCTCTTGGGGAATACCAGGGCGTTTCCTACTGGGGGATAACGGTTAGCGATAAACTCATCTTT
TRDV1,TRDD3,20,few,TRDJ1,CALGKKSYARDTEYTDKLIF,TGTGCTCTTGGGAAGAAATCCTACGCAAGGGATACGGAGTACACCGATAAACTCATCTTT
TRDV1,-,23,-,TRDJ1,CALGELRIGATRVLFPYTDKLIF,TGTGCTCTTGGGGAACTCCGTATTGGGGCCACGCGTGTGTTGTTCCCGTACACCGATAAACTCATCTTT
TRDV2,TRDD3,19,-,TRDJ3,CACDPPTGGSSWDTRQMFF,TGTGCCTGTGACCCCCCTACTGGGGGATCCTCCTGGGACACCCGACAGATGTTTTTC
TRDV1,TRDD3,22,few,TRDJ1,CALGELRISLSGDTGHTDKLIF,TGTGCTCTTGGGGAACTCCGAATTTCCCTCTCTGGGGATACGGGCCACACCGATAAACTCATCTTT
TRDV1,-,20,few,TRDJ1,CALGKGYSYTSGDPTDKLIF,TGTGCTCTTGGGAAAGGGTACTCCTACACGTCGGGGGATCCCACCGATAAACTCATCTTT
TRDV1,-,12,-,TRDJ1,CALFSDTDKLIF,TGTGCTCTGTTCTCCGACACCGATAAACTCATCTTT
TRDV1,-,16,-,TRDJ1,CALGEPAYWYTDKLIF,TGTGCTCTTGGGGAACCTGCGTACTGGTACACCGATAAACTCATCTTT
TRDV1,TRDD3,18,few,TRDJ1,CALGNTVLGGTYTDKLIF,TGTGCTCTTGGGAACACTGTACTGGGGGGGACCTACACCGATAAACTCATCTTT
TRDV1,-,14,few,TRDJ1,CALGEWPSPDKLIF,TGTGCTCTTGGGGAATGGCCTTCCCCCGATAAACTCATCTTT
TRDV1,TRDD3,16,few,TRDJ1,CALVVLTSGGTDKLIF,TGTGCTCTTGTTGTCCTAACCTCTGGGGGGACCGATAAACTCATCTTT